This is a list of T cell receptor beta chains from one sample in a study of long-term antiretroviral therapy in people with HIV. Here immunoSEQ multiplex PCR was the method, and the copy in TCRdb shows in-frame clones only, minus some. Of 20,000 or so clones listed, under 90% are singletons. This specimen consisted of unsorted PBMCs, obtained 1.9 years after starting antiretroviral therapy. These receptors originate from a woman in her forties or fifties with HIV. Each CDR3 is given with its conserved first and last residue. Each record gives: J gene, clone size, V gene, D gene, CDR3 DNA, CDR3 protein. The D gene is left open where the match is weak. The listing skips clone size in some rows; elsewhere it reads once, few, many or a size class.

TRBJ2-1	few	TRBV4-3	TRBD2	TGCGCCAGCAGCCAGAGACTAGCGGGGAGATACAATGAGCAGTTCTTC	CASSQRLAGRYNEQFF
TRBJ1-1	.	TRBV15	TRBD1	TGTGCCACCAGCACCTTCACGACAGGGGAGGGCACTGAAGCTTTCTTT	CATSTFTTGEGTEAFF
TRBJ1-3	.	TRBV6-4	TRBD1	TGTGCCAGCCCTTATACCGGGACAGAGGCAGGAAACACCATATATTTT	CASPYTGTEAGNTIYF
TRBJ2-7	few	TRBV9	.	TGTGCCAGCAGCGTAGAGGCTCAGGGGTACTACGAGCAGTACTTC	CASSVEAQGYYEQYF
TRBJ2-2	.	TRBV28	.	TGTGCCAGCAGTTTATTTCCCACACAGAGCACCGGGGAGCTGTTTTTT	CASSLFPTQSTGELFF
TRBJ1-5	once	TRBV7-2	.	TGTGCCAGCAGCTGGGCCAATCAGCCCCAGCATTTT	CASSWANQPQHF
TRBJ1-2	.	TRBV7-6	TRBD1	TGTGCCAGCAGGGAGGGACAGGGAATGGACTATGGCTACACCTTC	CASREGQGMDYGYTF
TRBJ1-1	.	TRBV12-5	.	TGTGCTAGTGGCCCCGATGATGAGAGATACACTGAAGCTTTCTTT	CASGPDDERYTEAFF
TRBJ1-1	.	TRBV10-3	.	TGTGCCATCAGGCCAACACGGGACACGAACACTGAAGCTTTCTTT	CAIRPTRDTNTEAFF
TRBJ2-2	.	TRBV4-2	TRBD1	TGTGCCAGCAGCCAAAAACAGGGGCGCGACACCGGGGAGCTGTTTTTT	CASSQKQGRDTGELFF
TRBJ2-7	.	TRBV30	.	TGTGCCTGGAGTGTACGGGGGACAGTTTACTTC	CAWSVRGTVYF
TRBJ1-1	.	TRBV28	.	TGTGCCAGCAGTTTACTTTGGGGGATGAACACTGAAGCTTTCTTT	CASSLLWGMNTEAFF
TRBJ2-3	.	TRBV30	.	TGTGCCTGGAGTGTTTTGGGTTGGAGAGATACGCAGTATTTT	CAWSVLGWRDTQYF
TRBJ2-4	.	TRBV5-1	TRBD2	TGCGCCAGCAGCTTCGACCCGACTAGCGGGGGGGCCGGTGTCATTCAGTACTTC	CASSFDPTSGGAGVIQYF
TRBJ1-1	.	TRBV2	.	TGTGCCAGCCAGAGGGGTGGCACTGAAGCTTTCTTT	CASQRGGTEAFF
TRBJ1-5	once	TRBV19	.	TGTGCCAGTAGTAATGGGGGCGGAAGCAATCAGCCCCAGCATTTT	CASSNGGGSNQPQHF
TRBJ2-7	.	TRBV5-6	.	TGTGCCAGCAGCTTGCGTTATACAAACTCCTACGAGCAGTACTTC	CASSLRYTNSYEQYF
TRBJ2-1	.	TRBV12-5	.	TGTGCTAGTGGTTTGGGGCAGGAGTACAATGAGCAGTTCTTC	CASGLGQEYNEQFF
TRBJ2-7	.	TRBV13	.	TGTGCCAGCAGCTTAGCCCGGAAAGGGCGAGGCGAGCAGTACTTC	CASSLARKGRGEQYF
TRBJ2-1	.	TRBV7-6	TRBD2	TGTGCCAGCAGCTTAAATGCAGCTAGCGGCTACAATGAGCAGTTCTTC	CASSLNAASGYNEQFF
TRBJ2-5	.	TRBV7-2	TRBD2	TGTGCCAGCAGCTTCGGACTAGGAGAGACCCAGTACTTC	CASSFGLGETQYF
TRBJ2-1	.	TRBV4-3	.	TGCGCCAGCAGCAAAGGACCATTTAAGGCGCTCGATGAGCAGTTCTTC	CASSKGPFKALDEQFF
TRBJ2-7	.	TRBV6-5	TRBD1	TGTGCCGCGGGGACAGGGCGGGAGCAGTACTTC	CAAGTGREQYF
TRBJ2-2	.	TRBV4-1	.	TGCGCCAGCAGCCAAGAGGAGGGGACCCCCGGGGAGCTGTTTTTT	CASSQEEGTPGELFF
TRBJ2-5	.	TRBV10-2	TRBD1	TGCGCCAGCAGTGCGCCAGGGGGCAACGGAGAGACCCAGTACTTC	CASSAPGGNGETQYF
TRBJ1-1	.	TRBV4-3	.	TGCGCCAGCTCGAGAGGGGAGGACACTGAAGCTTTCTTT	CASSRGEDTEAFF
TRBJ1-2	.	TRBV30	.	TGTGCCTGGAGTGTACAGCGGATCTATGGCTACACCTTC	CAWSVQRIYGYTF
TRBJ2-3	.	TRBV28	TRBD1	TGTGCCACACTCGGCGGGGGACAGGGGATGGATACGCAGTATTTT	CATLGGGQGMDTQYF
TRBJ1-2	.	TRBV12-1	.	TGTGCCAGCAGTTGGGGCCAGGGCCTTGGCTACACCTTC	CASSWGQGLGYTF
TRBJ2-2	.	TRBV4-2	TRBD2	TGTGCCAGCAGCCAAGAAGGGCTAGCGGGAACCGGGGAGCTGTTTTTT	CASSQEGLAGTGELFF
TRBJ2-3	.	TRBV12-5	.	TGTGCTAGTGGCTCTGGGGGGGGCGGCCCAGATACGCAGTATTTT	CASGSGGGGPDTQYF
TRBJ1-2	.	TRBV18	TRBD1	TGTGCCAGCTCATATCGACAGGGAGAAGGCTACACCTTC	CASSYRQGEGYTF
TRBJ1-4	.	TRBV27	.	TGTGCCAGCAGTCCCGGAGTGGGCCATCTGGTTGAAAAACTGTTTTTT	CASSPGVGHLVEKLFF
TRBJ2-5	.	TRBV30	TRBD1	TGTGCCTGGAGTGTCGACAGGGCTCGAGAGACCCAGTACTTC	CAWSVDRARETQYF
TRBJ2-4	few	TRBV6-1	TRBD2	TGTGCCAGCAGGGGGGGGGAAGGTACCATTCAGTACTTC	CASRGGEGTIQYF
TRBJ1-6	.	TRBV9	TRBD1	TGTGCCAGCAGCGTAGATGACAGGGAATCACCCCTCCACTTT	CASSVDDRESPLHF
TRBJ2-2	.	TRBV11-3	.	TGTGCCAGCAGCTTAGTTGGGGATACCGGGGAGCTGTTTTTT	CASSLVGDTGELFF